This T cell receptor beta chain was identified during a study of blood T cell repertoires in COVID-19. Study summary: The study drew acute and convalescent COVID-19 samples from the United States, Italy and Spain. T cells, B-cell-depleted T cells, or PBMCs provided the cDNA or gDNA that served as material.

The Seattle site enrolled patients during active infection and followed them longitudinally. Authors' data handling: Amplified reference gene primers provided the basis for estimating nucleated cell counts. The method was immunoSEQ multiplex PCR; TCRdb's version includes in-frame clones alone and lacks a portion of them. The V and J calls and clone size are taken from that table; D and trimming were inferred from the DNA. This table has roughly 410,000 clones, about 90% appearing once. The junction had 5 bases not matched to a gene; V was cut back by 6 bases and J by 1 base. Germline-derived CDR1 and CDR2 are SQVTM and ANQGSEA. CDR3 length: 13 amino acids.

The chain is built from TRBV29-1 and TRBJ1-1; 7 bases line up with TRBD1. The receptor was derived from a woman in her fifties or sixties with COVID-19, enrolled during active disease. Sequences were obtained from peripheral blood. The CDR3 sequence is CSVVGDRNTEAFF. The CDR3 DNA sequence: TGCAGCGTGGTTGGGGACAGGAACACTGAAGCTTTCTTT.